This T cell receptor (beta chain) was profiled in a study of molecular identifiers for immune sequencing clone quantification. Study details: In the replicates, RNA derived from about 19,000 or 110,000 naive CD8 cells was divided into five parts, and four were sequenced. Study-wide points: Barcode sharing among identical TCR molecules could make large clones appear smaller. The study found clones above 20 RNA copies held over 98% of effector molecules and under 1% in naive cells.

TCRdb re-called the PCR reads with MiXCR, one entry per CDR3 protein. In the table there are a few hundred thousand distinct CDR3 sequences, about a fifth of which are singletons. Germline V lookup: CDR1 MNHEY, CDR2 SVGAGI. There are 13 residues in the CDR3. J lost 8 bases, V lost 6 bases, and 8 bases had no gene match. With respect to this clonotype: Its antigen is not identified.

The clonotype was recovered from a human donor in good health. Some libraries in this study had Jurkat cell RNA spiked in. Sample: naive CD8+ T cells from blood, with Jurkat cell RNA spiked in. The subset was: FACS-sorted CD8+CD4-CCR7+CD45RA+ naive T cells. The V and J genes are TRBV6-5 and TRBJ1-1; 8 positions match TRBD1. The CDR3 protein is CASRIRGRGEAFF. DNA of the CDR3: TGTGCCAGCAGAATCAGGGGGCGCGGGGAAGCTTTCTTT.